This T cell receptor (beta chain) is from a study of spatial heterogeneity in lung cancer. Study-wide background: Alpha-chain detections were consistently fewer than beta-chain detections among the sequences.

Time point indicated: sample taken at primary tumor resection. Whole RNA from tumor, nontumor lung or frozen PBMC was sequenced unsorted. Samples were obtained from around 73 donors, all untreated early-stage non-small cell lung cancer patients. This CDR3 is built from 13 residues. The V end lost 0 bases, the J end lost 5 bases, and 7 bases lay between the germline ends. Germline CDR1 and CDR2: DFQATT and SNEGSKA (reference sequence). In its sample, this clonotype was seen many times. Its target is unknown. A single record per CDR3 protein comes from TCRdb applying MiXCR to the 5' RACE reads. The data show tens of thousands of distinct CDR3 sequences, with around 5% seen just once and around 28% held by the top ten. Study-level findings and limits: Blood contained ubiquitous expanded tumor TCRs more at resection than at follow-up.

This TCR derives from a female donor with early-stage non-small cell lung cancer. The input for sequencing was PBMCs, taken at surgery. This sequence joins TRBV20-1 and TRBJ1-4, with unresolved D. For the CDR3, the DNA is TGCAGTGCTAGAGATCGCACAAATGAAAAACTGTTTTTT. Its protein product is CSARDRTNEKLFF.